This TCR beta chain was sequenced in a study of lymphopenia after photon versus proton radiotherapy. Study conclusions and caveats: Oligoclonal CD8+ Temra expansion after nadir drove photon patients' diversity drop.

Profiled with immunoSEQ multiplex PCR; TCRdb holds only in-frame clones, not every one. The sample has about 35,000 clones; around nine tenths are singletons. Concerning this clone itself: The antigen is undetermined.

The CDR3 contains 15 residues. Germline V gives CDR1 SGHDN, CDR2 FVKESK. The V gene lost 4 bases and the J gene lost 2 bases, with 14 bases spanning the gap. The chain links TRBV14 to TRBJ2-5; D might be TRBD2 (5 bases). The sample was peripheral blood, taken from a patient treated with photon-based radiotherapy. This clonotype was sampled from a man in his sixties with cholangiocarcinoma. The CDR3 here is CASSPRRPGQETQYF. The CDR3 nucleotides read TGTGCCAGCAGCCCTAGACGACCGGGACAAGAGACCCAGTACTTC. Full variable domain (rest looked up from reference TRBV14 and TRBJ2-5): EAGVTQFPSHSVIEKGQTVTLRCDPISGHDNLYWYRRVMGKEIKFLLHFVKESKQDESGMPNNRFLAERTGGTYSTLKVQPAELEDSGVYFCASSPRRPGQETQYFGPGTRLLVL.